Reported below is one T cell receptor (beta chain). Some clones are missing from TCRdb's copy, which holds only in-frame ones; the method was immunoSEQ multiplex PCR. This table has tens of thousands of clones, over 80% appearing once. This sample was included in a study of T cell clones after liver transplantation. Study-wide background: A pre-transplant mixed lymphocyte reaction with TCRbeta sequencing defined graft-donor-reactive clones followed in post-transplant blood.

The V gene's germline CDR1 is LNHDA and CDR2 SQIVND (reference sequence). The CDR3 loop spans 18 amino acids. The V and J ends lost 5 bases and 3 bases respectively, with 25 bases between them. This specimen was CD4+ T cells from blood, taken 45 to 46 months after liver transplant. The chain couples TRBV19 to TRBJ1-1; tentatively, D is TRBD1 (5 bases). The receptor was derived from a human patient who received a liver transplant. Among the T cells, some may be from the graft donor. The CDR3 coding sequence is TGTGCCAGTAGTTACCGCCGGACAAATTGGAATGGGGACACTGAAGCTTTCTTT. Protein sequence: CASSYRRTNWNGDTEAFF.